Following are 12 T cell receptor beta chains from one sample sequenced in a study of cytomegalovirus exposure and HLA in healthy donors. Profiling relied on immunoSEQ multiplex PCR, and the TCRdb table lists in-frame clones only, not all of them. The table includes 120,000 or so clones, roughly 90% detected once. The sequenced sample was PBMCs. The receptors derive from a woman in her twenties or thirties in good health and CMV-seropositive.

This chain joins TRBV18 and TRBJ2-5, with 8 bases fitting TRBD2. V dropped 2 bases and J dropped 5; count of bases not matched to a gene: 10. The germline V gene encodes CDR1 KGHSH and CDR2 LQKENI. There are 16 residues in the CDR3. The chain's CDR3 is CASSPFSVAGRETQYF. CDR3 DNA: TGTGCCAGCTCACCATTCTCAGTAGCGGGAAGGGAGACCCAGTACTTC.

The chain couples TRBV7-2 to TRBJ1-1; 8 bases agree with TRBD1. CDR3 length: 14 residues. With 5 bases clipped from V and 4 bases from J, the junction kept 6 bases outside the gene matches. Germline CDR1 reads SGHTA; CDR2 reads FQGNSA. CDR3 in DNA: TGTGCCAGCAGCCCGGACAGGGCCGGCACTGAAGCTTTCTTT. Translating it yields CASSPDRAGTEAFF.

The chain employs TRBV5-1 and TRBJ2-7; 9 bases are a match to TRBD1. Per the germline V gene, CDR1 is SGHRS and CDR2 is YFSETQ. CDR3 length equals 17 residues. V was clipped by 4 bases and J by 3 bases; unmatched bases: 14. CDR3 nucleotides: TGCGCCAGCAGCGCGGGCTCCCAACAGGGGGCGGGCTACGAGCAGTACTTC. Translation: CASSAGSQQGAGYEQYF. Supplemented by reference TRBV5-1 and TRBJ2-7, the full variable domain reads KAGVTQTPRYLIKTRGQQVTLSCSPISGHRSVSWYQQTPGQGLQFLFEYFSETQRNKGNFPGRFSGRQFSNSRSEMNVSTLELGDSALYLCASSAGSQQGAGYEQYFGPGTRLTVT.

This clone was seen a single time. The chain is built from TRBV6-1 and TRBJ2-5, with a possible D match to TRBD1 (6 bases). The CDR3 contains 12 residues. Germline V gene lookup returns CDR1 MNHNS and CDR2 SASEGT. V was trimmed by 5 bases and J by 5 bases, leaving 9 bases between them. The CDR3 nucleotides are TGTGCCAGCAGTAGGACAGTCGAGACCCAGTACTTC. Translating it yields CASSRTVETQYF.

This clone has just a few counts. The chain couples TRBV30 to TRBJ2-4; 8 nucleotides match TRBD2. There are 13 residues in the CDR3. Germline lookup yields CDR1 GTSNPN and CDR2 SVGIG (reference sequence). V lost 3 bases and J lost 8; bases outside the gene matches: 6. This chain's CDR3 is CAWRASGFDIQYF. CDR3 nucleotides: TGTGCCTGGAGAGCTAGCGGGTTTGACATTCAGTACTTC.

The rearrangement joins TRBV11-1 to TRBJ2-3; 11 bases agree with TRBD2. Trimming cost V 5 bases and J 3 bases; bases outside gene matches: 7. CDR3 size: 16 residues. The germline V gene encodes CDR1 SGHAT and CDR2 FQDESV (reference sequence). CDR3 DNA: TGTGCCAGCAGCCAGGGGGCTAGCGGGGGGACAGATACGCAGTATTTT. Its protein product is CASSQGASGGTDTQYF.

This clone turned up a few times. The rearrangement joins TRBV6-4 to TRBJ2-3; D might be TRBD2 (6 bases). The CDR3 spans 15 residues. The V end lost 8 bases, the J end lost 3 bases, and 18 bases lay between the germline ends. CDR1 and CDR2 (germline): MRHNA, SNTAGT. The CDR3 DNA reads TGTGCCAGCGCCGAAAGACCGGGGGAGACAGATACGCAGTATTTT. Translating gives CASAERPGETDTQYF.

This clone was recorded only once. Within the sample, other DNA sequences also encode this same CDR3. The V call is TRBV6-1, the J call TRBJ2-7; D is uncertain. CDR3 size: 12 residues. V shed 3 bases and J shed 4 bases, with 7 bases lying between them. CDR1 MNHNS and CDR2 SASEGT come from the germline V gene. The CDR3 coding sequence is TGTGCCAGCAGTGAGAGAGGATACGAGCAGTACTTC. Amino acid sequence: CASSERGYEQYF.

A note on this clone: Other DNA sequences in this specimen translate into the identical CDR3. V and J are TRBV7-9 and TRBJ2-1, with 8 bases that match TRBD2. Germline CDR1 and CDR2: SEHNR and FQNEAQ (reference sequence). Trimming removed 7 bases from V and 0 bases from J; junction bases left unmatched: 5. The CDR3 length is 15 residues. CDR3 in amino acids: CASIRSGSSYNEQFF. CDR3 sequence (DNA): TGTGCCAGCATCCGAAGCGGGAGCTCCTACAATGAGCAGTTCTTC. The variable domain in full, completed from reference TRBV7-9 and TRBJ2-1, reads DTGVSQNPRHKITKRGQNVTFRCDPISEHNRLYWYRQTLGQGPEFLTYFQNEAQLEKSRLLSDRFSAERPKGSFSTLEIQRTEQGDSAMYLCASIRSGSSYNEQFFGPGTRLTVL.

The V gene is TRBV5-6, the J gene TRBJ1-2; D is ambiguous. The CDR3 has 13 residues. CDR1 SGHDT and CDR2 YYEEEE come from the germline V gene. The V gene lost 7 bases and the J gene lost 7 bases, with 17 bases spanning the gap. This CDR3 reads CASLPSGVGGYTF. The CDR3 DNA reads TGTGCCAGCCTCCCCAGCGGGGTTGGTGGCTACACCTTC.

The CDR3 loop reads CASSARGQVGTGELFF. DNA of the CDR3: TGTGCCAGCAGCGCCCGTGGACAGGTAGGGACCGGGGAGCTGTTTTTT. V is TRBV9 and J is TRBJ2-2, with 7 nucleotides matching TRBD1. CDR1 SGDLS and CDR2 YYNGEE come from the germline V gene. J lost 5 bases, V lost 3 bases, and 10 bases had no gene match. CDR3 length: 16 residues. The entire variable domain, with the rest obtained from reference TRBV9 and TRBJ2-2, is as follows: DSGVTQTPKHLITATGQRVTLRCSPRSGDLSVYWYQQSLDQGLQFLIQYYNGEERAKGNILERFSAQQFPDLHSELNLSSLELGDSALYFCASSARGQVGTGELFFGEGSRLTVL.

This rearrangement joins TRBV6-5 to TRBJ1-1; 7 nucleotides align to TRBD1. CDR1 is MNHEY and CDR2 is SVGAGI in the germline V gene. Losses at the gene ends were 5 bases for V and 6 bases for J; bases not matched to a gene: 6. This CDR3 region has 13 residues. The CDR3 DNA reads as TGTGCCAGCAGTCGACAGGGTAGCGCTGAAGCTTTCTTT. Residues: CASSRQGSAEAFF.